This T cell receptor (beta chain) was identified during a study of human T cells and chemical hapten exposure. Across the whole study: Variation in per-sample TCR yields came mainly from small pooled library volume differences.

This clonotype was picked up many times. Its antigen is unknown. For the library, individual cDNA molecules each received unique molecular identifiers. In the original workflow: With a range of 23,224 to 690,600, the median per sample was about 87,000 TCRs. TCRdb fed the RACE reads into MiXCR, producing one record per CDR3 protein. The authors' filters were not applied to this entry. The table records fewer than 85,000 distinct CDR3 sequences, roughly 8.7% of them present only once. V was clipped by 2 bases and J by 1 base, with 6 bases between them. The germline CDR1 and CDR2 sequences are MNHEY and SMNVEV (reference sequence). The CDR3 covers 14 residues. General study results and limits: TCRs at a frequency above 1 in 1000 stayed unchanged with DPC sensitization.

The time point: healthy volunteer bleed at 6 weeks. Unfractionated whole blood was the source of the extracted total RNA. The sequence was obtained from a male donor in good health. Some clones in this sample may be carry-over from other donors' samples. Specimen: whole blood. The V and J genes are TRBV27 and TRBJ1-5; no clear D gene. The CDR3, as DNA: TGTGCCAGCAGTTTAAAGGGAAGCAATCAGCCCCAGCATTTT. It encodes CASSLKGSNQPQHF.